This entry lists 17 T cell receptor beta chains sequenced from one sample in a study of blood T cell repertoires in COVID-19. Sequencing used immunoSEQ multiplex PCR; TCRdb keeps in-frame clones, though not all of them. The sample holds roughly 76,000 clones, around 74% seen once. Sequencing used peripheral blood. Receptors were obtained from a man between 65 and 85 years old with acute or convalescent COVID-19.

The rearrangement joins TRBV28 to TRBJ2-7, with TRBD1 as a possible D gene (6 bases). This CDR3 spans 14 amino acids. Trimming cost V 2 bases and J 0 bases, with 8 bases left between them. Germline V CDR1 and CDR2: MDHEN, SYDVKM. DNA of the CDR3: TGTGCCAGCAGTTTAGGACAGTTCTCCTACGAGCAGTACTTC. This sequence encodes CASSLGQFSYEQYF.

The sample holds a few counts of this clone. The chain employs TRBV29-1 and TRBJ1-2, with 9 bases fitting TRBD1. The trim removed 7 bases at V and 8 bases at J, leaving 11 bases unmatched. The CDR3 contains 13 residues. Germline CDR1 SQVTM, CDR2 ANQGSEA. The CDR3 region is CSGDEGTGLGYTF. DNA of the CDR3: TGCAGCGGCGACGAAGGGACAGGGCTCGGCTACACCTTC. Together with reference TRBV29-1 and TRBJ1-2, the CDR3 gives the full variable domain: SAVISQKPSRDICQRGTSLTIQCQVDSQVTMMFWYRQQPGQSLTLIATANQGSEATYESGFVIDKFPISRPNLTFSTLTVSNMSPEDSSIYLCSGDEGTGLGYTFGSGTRLTVV.

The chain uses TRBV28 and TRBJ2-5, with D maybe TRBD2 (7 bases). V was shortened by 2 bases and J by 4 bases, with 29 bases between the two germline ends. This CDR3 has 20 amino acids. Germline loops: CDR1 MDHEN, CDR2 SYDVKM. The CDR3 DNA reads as TGTGCCAGCAGTTTACCCCGTAGCGGGCCGGGACATATAACCAGAGAGACCCAGTACTTC. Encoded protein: CASSLPRSGPGHITRETQYF. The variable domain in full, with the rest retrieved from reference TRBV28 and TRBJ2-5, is DVKVTQSSRYLVKRTGEKVFLECVQDMDHENMFWYRQDPGLGLRLIYFSYDVKMKEKGDIPEGYSVSREKKERFSLILESASTNQTSMYLCASSLPRSGPGHITRETQYFGPGTRLLVL.

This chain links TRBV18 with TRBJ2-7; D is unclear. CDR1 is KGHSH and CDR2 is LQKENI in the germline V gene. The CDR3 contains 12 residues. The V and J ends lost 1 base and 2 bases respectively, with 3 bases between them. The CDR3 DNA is TGTGCCAGCTCACCACTCGCCTACGAGCAGTACTTC. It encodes CASSPLAYEQYF.

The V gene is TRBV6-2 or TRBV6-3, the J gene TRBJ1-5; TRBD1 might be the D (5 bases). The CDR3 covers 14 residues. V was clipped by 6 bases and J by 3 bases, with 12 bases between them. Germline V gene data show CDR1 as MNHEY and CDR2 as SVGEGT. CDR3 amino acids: CASSPQTVNQPQHF. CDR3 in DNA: TGTGCCAGCAGCCCGCAGACAGTCAATCAGCCCCAGCATTTT.

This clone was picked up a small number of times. In nucleotides, the CDR3 is TGTGCCAGCAGCCAAGCGCGGGCTGGAAACACCATATATTTT. Its protein product is CASSQARAGNTIYF. V is TRBV14 and J is TRBJ1-3; no definite D call. Between the trimmed V and J ends, which lost 1 base and 2 bases, there was a span of 6 bases. Germline V gene lookup returns CDR1 SGHDN and CDR2 FVKESK. The CDR3 length is 14 residues.

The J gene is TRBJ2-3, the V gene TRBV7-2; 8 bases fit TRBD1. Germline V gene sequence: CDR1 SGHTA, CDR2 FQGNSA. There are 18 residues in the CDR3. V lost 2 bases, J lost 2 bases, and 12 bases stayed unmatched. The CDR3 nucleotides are TGTGCCAGCAGCTTATTCGTGTCGTGGGGACAGGACACAGATACGCAGTATTTT. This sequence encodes CASSLFVSWGQDTDTQYF.

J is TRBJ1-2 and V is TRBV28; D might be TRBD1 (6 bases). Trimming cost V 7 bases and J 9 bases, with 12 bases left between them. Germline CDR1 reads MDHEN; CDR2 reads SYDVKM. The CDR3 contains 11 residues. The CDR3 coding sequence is TGTGCCAGCACCACAGGGTGGCGCTACACCTTC. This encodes CASTTGWRYTF.

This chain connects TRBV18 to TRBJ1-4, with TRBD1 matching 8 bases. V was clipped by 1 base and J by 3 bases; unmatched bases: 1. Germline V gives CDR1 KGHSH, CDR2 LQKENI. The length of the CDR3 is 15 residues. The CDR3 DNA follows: TGTGCCAGCTCACCACTGACAGGGGCTAATGAAAAACTGTTTTTT. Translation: CASSPLTGANEKLFF.

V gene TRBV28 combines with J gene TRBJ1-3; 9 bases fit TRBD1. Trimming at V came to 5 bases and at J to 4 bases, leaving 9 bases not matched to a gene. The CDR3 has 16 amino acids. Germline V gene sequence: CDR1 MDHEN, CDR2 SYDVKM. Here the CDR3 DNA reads TGTGCCAGCAGTATGTGGACAGGGGCAAGAGGAAACACCATATATTTT. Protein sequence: CASSMWTGARGNTIYF.

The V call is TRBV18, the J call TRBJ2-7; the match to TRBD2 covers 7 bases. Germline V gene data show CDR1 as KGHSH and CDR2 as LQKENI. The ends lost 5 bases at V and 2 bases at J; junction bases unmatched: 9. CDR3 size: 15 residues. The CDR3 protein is CASSTASGGPYEQYF. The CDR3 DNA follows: TGTGCCAGCTCAACGGCTAGCGGAGGACCCTACGAGCAGTACTTC.

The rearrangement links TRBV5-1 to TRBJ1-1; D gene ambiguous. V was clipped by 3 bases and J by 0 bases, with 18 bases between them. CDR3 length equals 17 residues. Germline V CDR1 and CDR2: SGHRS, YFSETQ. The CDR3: CASSSRGDVKLNTEAFF. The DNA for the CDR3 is TGCGCCAGCAGCTCGCGAGGAGACGTAAAGTTGAACACTGAAGCTTTCTTT.

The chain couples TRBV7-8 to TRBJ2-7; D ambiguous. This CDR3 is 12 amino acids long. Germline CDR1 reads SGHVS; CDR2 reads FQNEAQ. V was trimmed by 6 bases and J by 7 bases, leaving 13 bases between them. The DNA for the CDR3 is TGTGCCAGCAGGCTGAAGTCGGGTGAGCAGTACTTC. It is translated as CASRLKSGEQYF.

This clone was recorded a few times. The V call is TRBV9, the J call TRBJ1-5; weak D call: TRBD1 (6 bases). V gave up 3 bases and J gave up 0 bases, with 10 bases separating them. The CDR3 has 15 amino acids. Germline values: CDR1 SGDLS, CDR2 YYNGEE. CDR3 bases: TGTGCCAGCAGCGCAGGGGTTCATAGCAATCAGCCCCAGCATTTT. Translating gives CASSAGVHSNQPQHF. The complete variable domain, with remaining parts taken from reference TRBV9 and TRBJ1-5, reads DSGVTQTPKHLITATGQRVTLRCSPRSGDLSVYWYQQSLDQGLQFLIQYYNGEERAKGNILERFSAQQFPDLHSELNLSSLELGDSALYFCASSAGVHSNQPQHFGDGTRLSIL.

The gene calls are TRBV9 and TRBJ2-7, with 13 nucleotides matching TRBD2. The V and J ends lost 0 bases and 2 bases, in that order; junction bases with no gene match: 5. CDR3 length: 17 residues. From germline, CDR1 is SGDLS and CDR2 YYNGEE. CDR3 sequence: CASSVEWGTSGTYEQYF. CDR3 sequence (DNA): TGTGCCAGCAGCGTAGAGTGGGGGACTAGCGGGACCTACGAGCAGTACTTC.

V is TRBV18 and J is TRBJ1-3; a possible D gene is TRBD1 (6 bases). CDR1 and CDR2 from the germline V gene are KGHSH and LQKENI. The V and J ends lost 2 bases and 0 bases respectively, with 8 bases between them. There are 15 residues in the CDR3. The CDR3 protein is CASSPNRASGNTIYF. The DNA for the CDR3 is TGTGCCAGCTCACCAAACAGGGCCTCTGGAAACACCATATATTTT.

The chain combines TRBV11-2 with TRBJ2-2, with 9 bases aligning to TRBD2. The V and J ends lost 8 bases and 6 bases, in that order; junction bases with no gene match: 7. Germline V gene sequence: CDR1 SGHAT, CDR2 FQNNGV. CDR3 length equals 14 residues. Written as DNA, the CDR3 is TGTGCCAGCTCAGGATTAGCGGGAGCCGGGGAGCTGTTTTTT. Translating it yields CASSGLAGAGELFF.